Below, 25 T cell receptor beta chains from the same sample are listed, as sequenced in a study of T-cell memory formation after mild COVID-19. TCRdb passed the 5' RACE reads through MiXCR, listing each CDR3 protein once. The sample lists about 440,000 distinct CDR3 sequences; roughly 20% were seen once. Sequencing used PBMCs or a T cell subset sorted from them (not recorded which). The receptors come from an adult woman who had mild COVID-19 (a few samples of this study predate the infection). Cell type and time point are not known.

This clonotype was found many times. DNA of the CDR3: TGCGCCAGCAGCCAACCCAGGGAATCCGGGGAGCTGTTTTTT. It is translated as CASSQPRESGELFF. This chain joins TRBV4-3 and TRBJ2-2, with D maybe TRBD1 (5 bases). Germline V gene data show CDR1 as LGHNA and CDR2 as YSLEER. V dropped 2 bases and J dropped 6 bases, with 10 bases sitting between them. This CDR3 has 14 amino acids.

This clonotype has only a few counts. The chain is built from TRBV7-9 and TRBJ2-1; D is unclear. Germline CDR1 is SEHNR and CDR2 is FQNEAQ (reference sequence). The CDR3 consists of 14 residues. Trimming shortened V by 5 bases and J by 8 bases, and 16 bases separated the two germline ends. The CDR3 reads CASSLYFGGDEQFF. In DNA, the CDR3 is TGTGCCAGCAGCCTTTACTTTGGTGGGGATGAGCAGTTCTTC.

CDR3 residues: CASSVLSWVRNEQFF. The DNA for the CDR3 is TGTGCCAGCAGCGTATTGTCGTGGGTTCGGAATGAGCAGTTCTTC. The rearrangement uses TRBV9 and TRBJ2-1; D remains unclear. Trimming took 1 base from V and 7 from J, leaving 15 bases between them. The CDR3 extends over 15 amino acids. Germline-derived CDR1 and CDR2 are SGDLS and YYNGEE.

The chain has TRBV7-2 and TRBJ1-2, with 7 bases aligning to TRBD1. Looked up from germline, CDR1 is SGHTA and CDR2 is FQGNSA. CDR3 length equals 18 residues. The ends lost 3 bases at V and 2 bases at J; junction bases unmatched: 15. The CDR3 protein is CASSFIGWSPGGNYGYTF. The CDR3 DNA follows: TGTGCCAGCAGCTTCATAGGCTGGTCCCCAGGGGGGAACTATGGCTACACCTTC. The whole variable domain, filled in from reference TRBV7-2 and TRBJ1-2, reads GAGVSQSPSNKVTEKGKDVELRCDPISGHTALYWYRQSLGQGLEFLIYFQGNSAPDKSGLPSDRFSAERTGGSVSTLTIQRTQQEDSAVYLCASSFIGWSPGGNYGYTFGSGTRLTVV.

This clonotype has only a few counts. The chain recombines TRBV12-3 or TRBV12-4 with TRBJ2-1; tentative D call: TRBD2 (5 bases). V was trimmed by 6 bases and J by 4 bases, leaving 10 bases between them. The CDR3 contains 13 residues. CDR3 region: CASRADSYNEQFF. In nucleotides, the CDR3 is TGTGCCAGCAGAGCGGACTCATACAATGAGCAGTTCTTC.

The genes are TRBV20-1 and TRBJ2-2; the D is unclear. Germline CDR1 reads DFQATT; CDR2 reads SNEGSKA (reference sequence). The CDR3 has 9 amino acids. CDR3 DNA sequence: TGCGGGGACACCGGGGAGCTGTTTTTT. This sequence encodes CGDTGELFF.

The chain is built from TRBV6-5 and TRBJ2-7; perhaps D is TRBD1 or TRBD2 (6 bases each). Trimming shortened V by 0 bases and J by 7 bases, and 10 bases separated the two germline ends. This CDR3 is built from 13 residues. Germline V gives CDR1 MNHEY, CDR2 SVGAGI. The CDR3 bases are TGTGCCAGCAGTTACTCTGGGGGGCTGGAGCAGTACTTC. It yields the protein CASSYSGGLEQYF.

This clonotype was picked up many times. The V gene is TRBV29-1, the J gene TRBJ2-7; 8 nucleotides agree with TRBD1. CDR3 length: 12 residues. Per germline, CDR1 SQVTM and CDR2 ANQGSEA. After removal of 7 bases from V and 3 bases from J, the junction contained 5 bases not matched to a gene. In DNA, the CDR3 is TGCAGCGCCAGGGACAGGTACTACGAGCAGTACTTC. This translates into CSARDRYYEQYF.

The genes are TRBV5-6 and TRBJ2-3; unclear D gene. Germline CDR1 reads SGHDT; CDR2 reads YYEEEE. V gave up 4 bases and J gave up 1 base, with 13 bases separating them. The CDR3 length is 15 residues. CDR3 DNA sequence: TGTGCCAGCAGCCTGGTCCTCCACCGCACAGATACGCAGTATTTT. It codes for CASSLVLHRTDTQYF.

This clonotype has just a few counts. Here the CDR3 DNA reads TGTGCCTGGACAAAGGGGGCCCTTTACACTGAAGCTTTCTTT. It encodes CAWTKGALYTEAFF. The genes are TRBV30 and TRBJ1-1, with 7 bases identical to TRBD1. CDR1 and CDR2 from the germline V gene are GTSNPN and SVGIG (reference sequence). V lost 4 bases and J lost 3; bases outside the gene matches: 8. This CDR3 spans 14 amino acids.

This rearrangement joins TRBV7-2 to TRBJ2-2, with D possibly matching TRBD2 (6 bases). Trimming pared 5 bases from V and 7 bases from J, leaving 11 bases between. The germline gives CDR1 SGHTA, CDR2 FQGNSA. This CDR3 is 13 amino acids long. CDR3 residues: CASSRLEGGELFF. CDR3 DNA: TGTGCCAGCAGCCGACTAGAGGGCGGGGAGCTGTTTTTT. The full variable domain, completed using reference TRBV7-2 and TRBJ2-2, is GAGVSQSPSNKVTEKGKDVELRCDPISGHTALYWYRQSLGQGLEFLIYFQGNSAPDKSGLPSDRFSAERTGGSVSTLTIQRTQQEDSAVYLCASSRLEGGELFFGEGSRLTVL.

The V call is TRBV6-1, the J call TRBJ2-1; tentatively, D is TRBD1 or TRBD2 (5 bases each). CDR3 length: 14 residues. Germline V gives CDR1 MNHNS, CDR2 SASEGT. With 3 bases removed from V and 5 bases from J, the gap between germline ends came to 11 bases. CDR3 sequence: CASSDIGENNEQFF. In DNA form, the CDR3 reads TGTGCCAGCAGTGATATAGGGGAGAACAATGAGCAGTTCTTC.

This sequence joins TRBV6-5 and TRBJ2-1, with D uncertain. Trimming removed 10 bases from V and 4 bases from J, with 20 bases in between. The CDR3 loop spans 15 amino acids. CDR1 is MNHEY, CDR2 SVGAGI, per germline. The CDR3 reads CATAGGPTQYNEQFF. CDR3 nucleotide sequence: TGTGCCACCGCCGGCGGCCCAACACAATACAATGAGCAGTTCTTC.

This clonotype came up a few times. The chain uses TRBV9 and TRBJ2-2, with D possibly matching TRBD2 (6 bases). CDR3 length: 14 amino acids. CDR1 is SGDLS, CDR2 YYNGEE, per germline. Trimming cost V 4 bases and J 1 base, with 8 bases left between them. CDR3 coding DNA: TGTGCCAGCAGCCCGGGACTGAACACCGGGGAGCTGTTTTTT. Its translation: CASSPGLNTGELFF.

In its sample, this clonotype was seen a few times. The chain links TRBV19 to TRBJ1-2; no definite D call. The V gene's germline CDR1 is LNHDA and CDR2 SQIVND (reference sequence). V dropped 3 bases and J dropped 2 bases, with 7 bases sitting between them. The CDR3 is 13 amino acids. DNA for the CDR3: TGTGCCAGTAGTATTGGCAGCAACTATGGCTACACCTTC. Its translation is CASSIGSNYGYTF.

The V gene is TRBV20-1, the J gene TRBJ1-5; D is perhaps TRBD1 (5 bases). The V end was cut by 2 bases, the J end by 5 bases, with 13 bases between. This CDR3 is built from 14 residues. Germline CDR1 DFQATT, CDR2 SNEGSKA (reference sequence). Here the CDR3 DNA reads TGCAGTGCTAGATATATCGGACATTATCAGCCCCAGCATTTT. This gives the protein CSARYIGHYQPQHF.

The sample holds many counts of this clonotype. This sequence joins TRBV6-1 and TRBJ1-1; D unclear. V gave up 4 bases and J gave up 3 bases, with 9 bases separating them. The CDR3 is made up of 13 amino acids. Germline CDR1 reads MNHNS; CDR2 reads SASEGT. CDR3 nucleotide sequence: TGTGCCAGCAGTGTTATTGCGGACACTGAAGCTTTCTTT. Residues: CASSVIADTEAFF.

The chain joins TRBV29-1 to TRBJ1-1; maybe TRBD1 (5 bases). Germline assignment: CDR1 SQVTM and CDR2 ANQGSEA. The CDR3 covers 13 residues. V was pared by 7 bases and J by 0 bases, with 12 bases between. The CDR3 DNA reads as TGCAGCGCCGGACATCGCTTGAACACTGAAGCTTTCTTT. Its translation is CSAGHRLNTEAFF.

This clonotype was counted ten times or more. The chain has TRBV12-3 or TRBV12-4 and TRBJ1-1; D is possibly TRBD1 (5 bases). V lost 0 bases and J 0 bases, leaving 14 bases between the germline ends. The length of the CDR3 is 17 residues. CDR3 nucleotides: TGTGCCAGCAGTTTAGCGCTGGGGGGAGGGGTGAACACTGAAGCTTTCTTT. Its translation: CASSLALGGGVNTEAFF.

The CDR3 region is CATSKVTSGRDEQYF. Written as DNA, the CDR3 is TGTGCCACCAGTAAGGTAACTAGCGGACGGGACGAGCAGTACTTC. The chain employs TRBV24-1 and TRBJ2-7, with 8 bases fitting TRBD2. Germline V gene data show CDR1 as KGHDR and CDR2 as SFDVKD. The CDR3 is made up of 15 amino acids. Trimming took 6 bases from V and 5 from J; bases not matched to a gene: 11.

This clonotype was observed a few times. The CDR3 sequence is CATSRIEDYTDTQYF. The CDR3 DNA follows: TGTGCCACCAGCAGGATAGAAGACTACACAGATACGCAGTATTTT. The V and J genes are TRBV15 and TRBJ2-3; the D gene is possibly TRBD2 (5 bases). Trimming stripped 3 bases from V and 2 bases from J, with 12 bases between. The germline gives CDR1 LNHNV, CDR2 YYDKDF (reference sequence). This CDR3 comprises 15 residues.

As concerns this clonotype: The junction does not match germline at one end; this may be a read error. The J gene is TRBJ1-2, the V gene TRBV7-8, with a weak D call TRBD1 (6 bases). Germline-derived CDR1 and CDR2 are SGHVS and FQNEAQ. The CDR3 contains 14 residues. The CDR3, as DNA: TGTGCCAGCAGCCCCTCGGGGGGCGCGTGGGGCTTCACCTTC. Protein product: CASSPSGGAWGFTF.

The table lists this clonotype with a count of one. This chain joins TRBV29-1 and TRBJ2-3; D could derive from TRBD1 or TRBD2 (6 bases each). This CDR3 is built from 13 residues. Germline V lookup: CDR1 SQVTM, CDR2 ANQGSEA. The germline V and J ends were trimmed by 7 bases and 6 bases, with 17 bases remaining between them. CDR3 protein: CSGNTKGGDTQYF. CDR3 bases: TGCAGCGGCAACACGAAAGGGGGGGATACGCAGTATTTT.

This clonotype has a handful of counts. The chain combines TRBV29-1 with TRBJ2-7; 8 bases fit TRBD2. The germline V gene encodes CDR1 SQVTM and CDR2 ANQGSEA. The CDR3 is 14 amino acids. V lost 8 bases and J lost 2; bases outside the gene matches: 11. CDR3 bases: TGCAGCCCGGGGGGGGGGTTGGTTCCCTACGAGCAGTACTTC. This encodes CSPGGGLVPYEQYF.

The J gene is TRBJ1-1, the V gene TRBV19; 8 nucleotides line up with TRBD1. In germline, CDR1 is LNHDA, CDR2 SQIVND (reference sequence). The CDR3 covers 11 residues. The J segment lost 6 bases and the V segment lost 9 bases, leaving 3 bases of the junction unmatched. The CDR3 sequence: CASDRGSEAFF. In DNA form, the CDR3 reads TGTGCCAGCGACAGGGGATCTGAAGCTTTCTTT.